This T cell receptor beta chain was identified in a study of cytomegalovirus exposure and HLA in healthy donors. Notes on the study in general: Later work associated roughly 15,000 TCR beta sequences with HLA alleles at 0.05 false discovery rate. According to a later analysis, donors in an Asian-associated ancestry cluster reportedly had fewer N-insertions than the approximately 620-donor mean.

PCR involved 60 Vbeta and 13 Jbeta primers. The repertoire was sequenced with immunoSEQ multiplex PCR; TCRdb's copy has only in-frame clones and lacks some. There are 200,000 to 250,000 clones in the sample; about 77% occur only once, and 2.5% to 3.5% lies in the top ten. The CDR3 totals 14 residues. Per germline, CDR1 MNHEY and CDR2 SVGAGI. V lost 2 bases, J lost 1 base, and 8 bases lay in between. Details on this clone: The antigen is unknown.

The sample taken for sequencing was PBMCs. The source of this sequence is a woman aged 30 to 39 in good health and CMV-seronegative. This rearrangement joins TRBV6-5 to TRBJ1-1; TRBD1 is a possible D gene (6 bases). CDR3 region: CASSYTTGNTEAFF. The CDR3 DNA reads TGTGCCAGCAGTTACACGACAGGGAACACTGAAGCTTTCTTT.